The 4 T cell receptor beta chains below all came from one sample that was sequenced in a study of PD-L1 blockade in urothelial cancer. The method was immunoSEQ multiplex PCR; TCRdb's version includes in-frame clones alone and lacks a portion of them. The sample lists just under 30,000 clones; more than 75% were seen once. The sequences come from PBMCs, collected around atezolizumab (anti-PD-L1) treatment. The receptors come from a man aged 50 or older with urothelial cancer.

Note on this clone: Other DNA sequences within the sample encode an identical CDR3. The chain uses TRBV19 and TRBJ2-3; maybe TRBD1 (5 bases). The CDR3 totals 14 residues. Germline loops: CDR1 LNHDA, CDR2 SQIVND (reference sequence). The V end was cut by 3 bases, the J end by 0 bases, with 7 bases between. CDR3: CASSIDRSTDTQYF. The CDR3 nucleotides are TGTGCCAGTAGTATCGACAGAAGCACAGATACGCAGTATTTT.

V is TRBV18 and J is TRBJ2-7; D is possibly TRBD2 (6 bases). Germline values: CDR1 KGHSH, CDR2 LQKENI. The CDR3 spans 13 residues. V was cut by 3 bases and J by 2 bases, with 8 bases left in between. The DNA for the CDR3 is TGTGCCAGCTCACCCGGGAGCACCTACGAGCAGTACTTC. Translation: CASSPGSTYEQYF.

This chain links TRBV30 with TRBJ1-6; 7 bases align to TRBD1. The V gene end was trimmed by 6 bases and the J gene end by 3 bases; junction bases not matched to a gene: 2. This CDR3 is 13 amino acids long. Germline values: CDR1 GTSNPN, CDR2 SVGIG (reference sequence). CDR3 nucleotide sequence: TGTGCCTGCAGGGGGGACTATAATTCACCCCTCCACTTT. This codes for CACRGDYNSPLHF.

The genes are TRBV18 and TRBJ2-7, with 14 positions matching TRBD2. Germline V gene lookup returns CDR1 KGHSH and CDR2 LQKENI. Trimming removed 2 bases from V and 1 base from J; junction bases left unmatched: 4. The CDR3 consists of 17 residues. The CDR3 spells CASSPGTSGSLSYEQYF. In nucleotides, the CDR3 is TGTGCCAGCTCACCAGGGACTAGCGGGAGTCTTTCCTACGAGCAGTACTTC.